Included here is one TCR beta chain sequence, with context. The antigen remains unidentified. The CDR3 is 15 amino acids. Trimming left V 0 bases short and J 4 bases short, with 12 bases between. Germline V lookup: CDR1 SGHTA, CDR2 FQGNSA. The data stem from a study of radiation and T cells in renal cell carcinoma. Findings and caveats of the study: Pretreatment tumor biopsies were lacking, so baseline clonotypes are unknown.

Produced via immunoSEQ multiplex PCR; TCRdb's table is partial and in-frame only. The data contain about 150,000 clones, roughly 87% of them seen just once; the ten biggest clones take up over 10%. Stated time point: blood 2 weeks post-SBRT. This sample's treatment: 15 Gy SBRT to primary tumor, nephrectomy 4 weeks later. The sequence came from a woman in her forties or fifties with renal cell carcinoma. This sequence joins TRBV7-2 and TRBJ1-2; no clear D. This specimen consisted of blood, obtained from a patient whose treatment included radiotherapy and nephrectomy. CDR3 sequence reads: CASSLAPAERYGYTF. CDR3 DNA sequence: TGTGCCAGCAGCTTAGCCCCGGCGGAACGCTATGGCTACACCTTC.